Described below is a single T cell receptor beta chain sequence and its context. Looked up from germline, CDR1 is SGHTA and CDR2 is FQGNSA. The CDR3 totals 14 residues. V was shortened by 2 bases and J by 2 bases, with 9 bases between the two germline ends. These data belong to a study of blood T cell repertoires in COVID-19. Across the whole study: Researchers got acute and convalescent COVID-19 samples from the United States, Italy and Spain. The cDNA or gDNA used as material had been derived from T cells, B-cell-depleted T cells, or PBMCs.

The assay was immunoSEQ multiplex PCR, and TCRdb's table has in-frame clones only and misses some. The table has 30,000 to 45,000 clones, approximately 90% seen once; the top ten hold around 5%. The receptor comes from a human donor in a cohort sampled during active COVID-19. The sample was peripheral blood. The chain combines TRBV7-2 with TRBJ2-5; tentative D call: TRBD2 (5 bases). The CDR3 here is CASSLTRRQETQYF. The DNA for the CDR3 is TGTGCCAGCAGCTTAACTCGGAGGCAAGAGACCCAGTACTTC.